This TCR beta chain was profiled in a study of CD8 T cells in ankylosing spondylitis. General study results and limits: Eight highly homologous variants formed a TCR beta motif that appeared characteristic of ankylosing spondylitis blood.

The length of the CDR3 is 14 residues. Germline assignment: CDR1 SQVTM and CDR2 ANQGSEA. The V end was cut by 1 base, the J end by 2 bases, with 12 bases between. Points on this clonotype: The target antigen is unknown.

Construction of TCR beta libraries was performed using quantitative 5'-RACE with molecular barcodes. TCRdb reanalysed the 5' RACE reads using MiXCR and keeps one entry per CDR3 protein. The sample yields a few hundred thousand distinct CDR3 sequences, about a sixth seen once. The V call is TRBV29-1, the J call TRBJ2-7, with D possibly called TRBD1 or TRBD2 (5 bases each). This receptor was identified in a male donor with ankylosing spondylitis or in good health (not recorded which). The sequencing input was blood, either unsorted or a sorted T cell fraction (not recorded which). The CDR3 DNA reads as TGCAGCGTTGAAGTACGGGACCGACCCTACGAGCAGTACTTC. Amino acids: CSVEVRDRPYEQYF.